This T cell receptor (beta chain) was sequenced for a study of cytomegalovirus exposure and HLA in healthy donors. Study outcomes and limitations: For cytomegalovirus status, the classifier reportedly gave diagnoses with high specificity and sensitivity.

Sequencing used immunoSEQ multiplex PCR; TCRdb keeps in-frame clones, though not all of them. The table includes about 56,000 clones, 85% to 95% detected once. Notes on this clone: Its specificity is unknown.

This TCR was sampled from a woman between 18 and 29 years old in good health and CMV-seropositive. The sequencing sample was made of PBMCs.

CDR3 loop: CASSPSTSGSYEQYF. CDR3 bases: TGCGCCAGCAGCCCGTCGACTAGCGGATCCTACGAGCAGTACTTC. The rearrangement links TRBV4-1 to TRBJ2-7, with 9 bases that match TRBD2. The CDR3 extends over 15 amino acids. J gave up 1 base and V 4 bases, and 5 bases lay outside the gene matches. Germline-derived CDR1 and CDR2 are MGHRA and YSYEKL.